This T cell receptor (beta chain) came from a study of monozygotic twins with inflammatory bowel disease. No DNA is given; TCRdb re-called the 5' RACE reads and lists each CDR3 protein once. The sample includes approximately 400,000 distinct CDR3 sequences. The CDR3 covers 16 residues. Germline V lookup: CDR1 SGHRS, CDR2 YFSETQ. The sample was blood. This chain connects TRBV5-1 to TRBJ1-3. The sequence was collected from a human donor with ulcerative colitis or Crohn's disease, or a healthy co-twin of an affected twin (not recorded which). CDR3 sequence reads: CASSLDGGSRGNTIYF.